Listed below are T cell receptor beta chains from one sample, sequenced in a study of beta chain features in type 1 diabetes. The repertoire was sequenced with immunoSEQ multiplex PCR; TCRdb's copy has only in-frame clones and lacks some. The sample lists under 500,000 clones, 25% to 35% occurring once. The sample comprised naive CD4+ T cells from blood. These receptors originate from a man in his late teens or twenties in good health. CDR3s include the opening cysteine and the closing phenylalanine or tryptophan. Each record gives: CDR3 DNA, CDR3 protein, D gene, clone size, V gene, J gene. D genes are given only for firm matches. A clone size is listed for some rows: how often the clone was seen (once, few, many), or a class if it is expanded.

cdr3_nt: TGTGCCTGGAGTCGCGGAGGGGCCTACGAGCAGTACTTC
cdr3_aa: CAWSRGGAYEQYF
d_call: NA
clone_size: few
v_call: TRBV30
j_call: TRBJ2-7

cdr3_nt: TGCAGCGCCTTAACAGGGGACTATGGCTACACCTTC
cdr3_aa: CSALTGDYGYTF
d_call: TRBD1
clone_size: NA
v_call: TRBV29-1
j_call: TRBJ1-2

cdr3_nt: TGTGCCAGCAGCCACGGGACTAGCGGAGGCCCAGATACGCAGTATTTT
cdr3_aa: CASSHGTSGGPDTQYF
d_call: TRBD2
clone_size: few
v_call: TRBV11-3
j_call: TRBJ2-3

cdr3_nt: TGCAGCGTTGAAGACCCGACAGGCTCCTACGAGCAGTACTTC
cdr3_aa: CSVEDPTGSYEQYF
d_call: NA
clone_size: NA
v_call: TRBV29-1
j_call: TRBJ2-7

cdr3_nt: TGTGCCTGGATTAGACAGGGTCCCCACGAGCAGTACTTC
cdr3_aa: CAWIRQGPHEQYF
d_call: TRBD1
clone_size: few
v_call: TRBV30
j_call: TRBJ2-7

cdr3_nt: TGTGCCTGGAGTGGACAGGGGGCGGCTCAGCCCCAGCATTTT
cdr3_aa: CAWSGQGAAQPQHF
d_call: TRBD1
clone_size: few
v_call: TRBV30
j_call: TRBJ1-5

cdr3_nt: TGCAGCGTCAGTGGGACAGGGGGTAATCAGCCCCAGCATTTT
cdr3_aa: CSVSGTGGNQPQHF
d_call: TRBD1
clone_size: NA
v_call: TRBV29-1
j_call: TRBJ1-5

cdr3_nt: TGTGCCAGCAGCGTTTCGGCGGGATACAATGAGCAGTTCTTC
cdr3_aa: CASSVSAGYNEQFF
d_call: NA
clone_size: few
v_call: TRBV9
j_call: TRBJ2-1

cdr3_nt: TGTGCCAGCAGTGGCGGAAGGAGCACAGATACGCAGTATTTT
cdr3_aa: CASSGGRSTDTQYF
d_call: NA
clone_size: few
v_call: TRBV2
j_call: TRBJ2-3

cdr3_nt: TGTGCCAGCAGCGTAGGTGACTACGCCTACGAGCAGTACTTC
cdr3_aa: CASSVGDYAYEQYF
d_call: NA
clone_size: NA
v_call: TRBV9
j_call: TRBJ2-7

cdr3_nt: TGTGCCAGCAGCTTGGCCGGTACGGACGAGCAGTACTTC
cdr3_aa: CASSLAGTDEQYF
d_call: NA
clone_size: NA
v_call: TRBV5-4
j_call: TRBJ2-7

cdr3_nt: TGTGCTAGTGGTTCCGGACTAGCTAACCACAATGAGCAGTTCTTC
cdr3_aa: CASGSGLANHNEQFF
d_call: TRBD2
clone_size: NA
v_call: TRBV12-5
j_call: TRBJ2-1

cdr3_nt: TGTGCCAGCAGCTTGTCCGGTTCCTACGAGCAGTACTTC
cdr3_aa: CASSLSGSYEQYF
d_call: NA
clone_size: NA
v_call: TRBV7-9
j_call: TRBJ2-7

cdr3_nt: TGCAGCGTCGCAGGGAACAATGAAAAACTGTTTTTT
cdr3_aa: CSVAGNNEKLFF
d_call: NA
clone_size: few
v_call: TRBV29-1
j_call: TRBJ1-4

cdr3_nt: TGCGCCAGCAGCCAAAAGATCCTGGACACCATATATTTT
cdr3_aa: CASSQKILDTIYF
d_call: NA
clone_size: NA
v_call: TRBV4-1
j_call: TRBJ1-3

cdr3_nt: TGCGCCAGCAGCCCGGGTTTCAAAAACATTCAGTACTTC
cdr3_aa: CASSPGFKNIQYF
d_call: NA
clone_size: NA
v_call: TRBV4-1
j_call: TRBJ2-4

cdr3_nt: TGCGCCAGCAGCCACCCCGGGACAGGGGCTGGTGGCTACACCTTC
cdr3_aa: CASSHPGTGAGGYTF
d_call: TRBD1
clone_size: few
v_call: TRBV4-3
j_call: TRBJ1-2

cdr3_nt: TGCAGCGTTGAAGGGCGACACACAGATACGCAGTATTTT
cdr3_aa: CSVEGRHTDTQYF
d_call: NA
clone_size: few
v_call: TRBV29-1
j_call: TRBJ2-3

cdr3_nt: TGTGCCAGCAGTCAGGGGTCGGAGCAGTACTTC
cdr3_aa: CASSQGSEQYF
d_call: NA
clone_size: once
v_call: TRBV6-5
j_call: TRBJ2-7

cdr3_nt: TGTGCCAGCAGCTTTGGGAGTTTGAACACTGAAGCTTTCTTT
cdr3_aa: CASSFGSLNTEAFF
d_call: NA
clone_size: NA
v_call: TRBV7-9
j_call: TRBJ1-1

cdr3_nt: TGTGCCAGCAGCGCCCCTAGCGGGAGCACCTACGAGCAGTACTTC
cdr3_aa: CASSAPSGSTYEQYF
d_call: TRBD2
clone_size: NA
v_call: TRBV7-9
j_call: TRBJ2-7

cdr3_nt: TGTGCCATCAGTGACTCCGGGCCGGTCAGCACAGATACGCAGTATTTT
cdr3_aa: CAISDSGPVSTDTQYF
d_call: NA
clone_size: NA
v_call: TRBV10-3
j_call: TRBJ2-3

cdr3_nt: TGTGCCAGCAGCCCCTCTCTAGGGAGCACAGATACGCAGTATTTT
cdr3_aa: CASSPSLGSTDTQYF
d_call: NA
clone_size: few
v_call: TRBV7-3
j_call: TRBJ2-3

cdr3_nt: TGTGCCTGGAGTGTACTCGGGGATCAGCCCCAGCATTTT
cdr3_aa: CAWSVLGDQPQHF
d_call: NA
clone_size: NA
v_call: TRBV30
j_call: TRBJ1-5

cdr3_nt: TGTGCCAGCAGCTTGGACAGGGGACCCACAGATACGCAGTATTTT
cdr3_aa: CASSLDRGPTDTQYF
d_call: TRBD1
clone_size: NA
v_call: TRBV7-2
j_call: TRBJ2-3

cdr3_nt: TGCGCCAGCAGCCAGGGGACAGCTGTATCCTCTGGAAACACCATATATTTT
cdr3_aa: CASSQGTAVSSGNTIYF
d_call: TRBD1
clone_size: NA
v_call: TRBV4-3
j_call: TRBJ1-3

cdr3_nt: TGTGCCAGCTCACCGGATCGAACAACTAATGAAAAACTGTTTTTT
cdr3_aa: CASSPDRTTNEKLFF
d_call: NA
clone_size: NA
v_call: TRBV18
j_call: TRBJ1-4

cdr3_nt: TGTGCCAGCTCACCAACAGGGAGCAATGAGCAGTTCTTC
cdr3_aa: CASSPTGSNEQFF
d_call: NA
clone_size: few
v_call: TRBV18
j_call: TRBJ2-1

cdr3_nt: TGTGCCAGCAGCGTAGCTAGTACAGGGCAGGAGCAGTACTTC
cdr3_aa: CASSVASTGQEQYF
d_call: NA
clone_size: NA
v_call: TRBV9
j_call: TRBJ2-7

cdr3_nt: TGTGCCTGGAGGCCAAAAGACAGGGCCCCAGATACGCAGTATTTT
cdr3_aa: CAWRPKDRAPDTQYF
d_call: TRBD1
clone_size: few
v_call: TRBV30
j_call: TRBJ2-3

cdr3_nt: TGCAGCGCAAGCGGGAGGGCCCCGTACGAGCAGTACTTC
cdr3_aa: CSASGRAPYEQYF
d_call: TRBD2
clone_size: NA
v_call: TRBV29-1
j_call: TRBJ2-7